The 30 T cell receptor beta chains in this list originate from one sample, sequenced in a study of shared clonotypes between healthy human individuals. TCRdb's copy holds only in-frame clones and misses some; the assay was immunoSEQ multiplex PCR. The sample shows around 550,000 clones, almost 97% of them seen only once. The material sequenced was naive CD4+ T cells sorted from blood. Noted subset: CD45RA+ positively selected. The source of these receptors is a woman in her 30s in good health.

V gene TRBV10-3 combines with J gene TRBJ2-7; D is unresolved. From germline, CDR1 is ENHRY and CDR2 SYGVKD. The CDR3 runs to 13 residues. The V gene lost 3 bases and the J gene lost 2 bases, with 8 bases spanning the gap. The DNA for the CDR3 is TGTGCCATCAGTGACCTGCTACCCTACGAGCAGTACTTC. Translated, it gives CAISDLLPYEQYF.

The CDR3 DNA reads as TGTGCCAGCAGTTTGACTGAAACCTACGAGCAGTACTTC. Residues: CASSLTETYEQYF. The rearrangement uses TRBV28 and TRBJ2-7; D not certain. The V and J ends lost 3 bases and 2 bases respectively, with 8 bases between them. From germline, CDR1 is MDHEN and CDR2 SYDVKM. This CDR3 has 13 amino acids.

The V call is TRBV19, the J call TRBJ2-5, with 13 bases aligning to TRBD2. The DNA end lines up better with TRBJ2-7; the J call may be wrong. Looked up from germline, CDR1 is LNHDA and CDR2 is SQIVND (reference sequence). CDR3 length equals 14 residues. The CDR3 here is CASSRTSGSYEQYF. CDR3 DNA: TGTGCCAGTAGTCGGACTAGCGGGAGCTACGAGCAGTACTTC.

The V and J genes are TRBV19 and TRBJ2-2; unclear D gene. Per the germline V gene, CDR1 is LNHDA and CDR2 is SQIVND (reference sequence). V was cut by 8 bases and J by 5 bases, with 24 bases left in between. CDR3 length equals 17 residues. The DNA of the CDR3 is TGTGCCAGTGAACTGGTTTATCGGTCCCCTAGGACCGGGGAGCTGTTTTTT. Its protein is CASELVYRSPRTGELFF. The full variable domain, in which reference TRBV19 and TRBJ2-2 provide the parts outside the CDR3, is DGGITQSPKYLFRKEGQNVTLSCEQNLNHDAMYWYRQDPGQGLRLIYYSQIVNDFQKGDIAEGYSVSREKKESFPLTVTSAQKNPTAFYLCASELVYRSPRTGELFFGEGSRLTVL.

The chain is built from TRBV18 and TRBJ2-5; 7 bases agree with TRBD2. This CDR3 spans 17 amino acids. In germline, CDR1 is KGHSH, CDR2 LQKENI. The J segment lost 1 base and the V segment lost 5 bases, leaving 13 bases of the junction unmatched. CDR3 coding DNA: TGTGCCAGCTCATCACGAATCCCGACTAGCTCCCAAGAGACCCAGTACTTC. This encodes CASSSRIPTSSQETQYF.

The chain couples TRBV5-1 to TRBJ2-7, with 9 bases aligning to TRBD1. CDR3 length equals 15 residues. Germline V gene sequence: CDR1 SGHRS, CDR2 YFSETQ. Unmatched junction bases numbered 6, after V lost 4 bases and J lost 1 base. The CDR3 region is CASSMEGTGSYEQYF. CDR3 coding DNA: TGCGCCAGCAGCATGGAGGGGACAGGGTCCTACGAGCAGTACTTC.

The CDR3 DNA reads as TGTGCCAGTAGTATGCAGACAGGGGACCATGGCTACACCTTC. Encoded protein: CASSMQTGDHGYTF. The chain joins TRBV19 to TRBJ1-2, with 8 bases fitting TRBD1. V was clipped by 3 bases and J by 6 bases; unmatched bases: 6. In germline, CDR1 is LNHDA, CDR2 SQIVND (reference sequence). The CDR3 is 14 residues long.

This rearrangement joins TRBV28 to TRBJ2-5; 8 bases match TRBD2. The J call could be wrong; TRBJ2-7 is a better fit for the DNA end. CDR1 and CDR2 from the germline V gene are MDHEN and SYDVKM. The CDR3 extends over 13 amino acids. CDR3 in DNA: TGTGCCAGCACGGGAGGGTCCCCCTACGAGCAGTACTTC. Translating it yields CASTGGSPYEQYF.

The DNA for the CDR3 is TGTGCCAGCAGTAGACAGCACACTGAAGCTTTCTTT. Protein sequence: CASSRQHTEAFF. The chain combines TRBV25-1 with TRBJ1-1, with TRBD1 as a possible D gene (5 bases). Germline V gives CDR1 MGHDK, CDR2 SYGVNS. The V end lost 5 bases, the J end lost 3 bases, and 7 bases lay between the germline ends. The CDR3 is 12 residues long.

In this sample, this clone turned up once. The chain has TRBV9 and TRBJ1-2; D unclear. CDR3 size: 12 residues. Trimming stripped 4 bases from V and 4 bases from J, with 8 bases between. Germline CDR1 is SGDLS and CDR2 is YYNGEE. For the CDR3, the DNA is TGTGCCAGCAGCTATACCATCTATGGCTACACCTTC. Its translation is CASSYTIYGYTF.

V and J are TRBV7-8 and TRBJ1-6; TRBD1 agrees at 8 bases. J was trimmed by 9 bases and V by 5 bases; bases with no gene match: 6. The CDR3 loop spans 14 amino acids. CDR1 is SGHVS, CDR2 FQNEAQ, per germline. CDR3 in amino acids: CASSAGGAGSPLHF. Here the CDR3 DNA reads TGTGCCAGCAGCGCAGGGGGCGCGGGTTCACCCCTCCACTTT.

The CDR3 DNA reads as TGTGCCAGCAGCGATTATAGCGGGAGCTACGAGCAGTACTTC. It specifies CASSDYSGSYEQYF. This rearrangement joins TRBV6-6 to TRBJ2-7; the match to TRBD2 covers 9 bases. Germline assignment: CDR1 MNHNY and CDR2 SVGAGI (reference sequence). V trimming: 6 bases; J trimming: 3 bases; junction bases outside the gene matches: 6. The CDR3 contains 14 residues.

The chain joins TRBV11-2 to TRBJ2-7, with 8 bases matching TRBD2. CDR1 SGHAT and CDR2 FQNNGV come from the germline V gene. There are 14 residues in the CDR3. V dropped 4 bases and J dropped 3; count of bases not matched to a gene: 5. The CDR3 nucleotides read TGTGCCAGCAGCTCGGGACTAGTTGGCTACGAGCAGTACTTC. Translated, it gives CASSSGLVGYEQYF.

The chain carries TRBV28 and TRBJ1-3; D ambiguous. The CDR3 consists of 13 residues. Trimming removed 8 bases at V and 2 bases at J, with 10 bases between. CDR1 MDHEN and CDR2 SYDVKM come from the germline V gene. The CDR3 DNA follows: TGTGCCAGCTATAATAAACCTGGAAACACCATATATTTT. Protein sequence: CASYNKPGNTIYF.

The J gene is TRBJ2-2, the V gene TRBV7-9; D is unclear. Trimming took 3 bases from V and 3 from J, leaving 11 bases between them. Germline CDR1 SEHNR, CDR2 FQNEAQ (reference sequence). The CDR3 runs 15 residues. The DNA of the CDR3 is TGTGCCAGCAGCTTTACGCAAATCTACACCGGGGAGCTGTTTTTT. Translated, it gives CASSFTQIYTGELFF.

This clone was seen a single time. This sequence joins TRBV28 and TRBJ1-3, with D hard to call. The CDR3 loop spans 12 amino acids. CDR1 and CDR2 (germline): MDHEN, SYDVKM. Between the trimmed V and J ends, which lost 8 bases and 0 bases, there was a span of 5 bases. For the CDR3, the DNA is TGTGCCAGCCATAGCTCTGGAAACACCATATATTTT. Translation gives CASHSSGNTIYF.

The rearrangement joins TRBV19 to TRBJ2-6; perhaps D is TRBD1 or TRBD2 (5 bases each). Germline loops: CDR1 LNHDA, CDR2 SQIVND (reference sequence). V shed 2 bases and J shed 0 bases, with 11 bases lying between them. CDR3 length equals 17 residues. CDR3 coding DNA: TGTGCCAGTAGTATAAGGGGAGATAGCTCTGGGGCCAACGTCCTGACTTTC. Encoded protein: CASSIRGDSSGANVLTF.

This clone was observed a single time. The chain has TRBV7-2 and TRBJ2-3; 7 positions match TRBD1. Trimming cost V 5 bases and J 0 bases; bases outside gene matches: 5. This CDR3 is 15 amino acids long. Germline V CDR1 and CDR2: SGHTA, FQGNSA. The CDR3 DNA reads as TGTGCCAGCAGCCGCCGGGACAGTAGCACAGATACGCAGTATTTT. Translated: CASSRRDSSTDTQYF.

This chain connects TRBV7-8 to TRBJ2-7; TRBD2 matches 8 bases. Germline V gene sequence: CDR1 SGHVS, CDR2 FQNEAQ. The CDR3 consists of 16 residues. V lost 3 bases and J lost 3; bases outside the gene matches: 10. CDR3 in amino acids: CASSFKRLANIYEQYF. The CDR3 DNA reads as TGTGCCAGCAGCTTTAAACGACTAGCGAATATCTACGAGCAGTACTTC.

This chain uses TRBV5-4 with TRBJ2-6; D might be TRBD1 or TRBD2, each matching 5 bases. Trimming pared 2 bases from V and 0 bases from J, leaving 18 bases between. Germline CDR1 is SGHNT and CDR2 is YYREEE (reference sequence). This CDR3 region has 19 residues. The CDR3 region is CASSFQAGTVNSGANVLTF. The CDR3 nucleotides read TGTGCCAGCAGCTTCCAAGCCGGGACGGTTAACTCTGGGGCCAACGTCCTGACTTTC.

The V and J genes are TRBV5-1 and TRBJ2-7, with 7 nucleotides matching TRBD2. This CDR3 is 16 amino acids long. V lost 2 bases, J lost 5 bases, and 13 bases stayed unmatched. Per the germline V gene, CDR1 is SGHRS and CDR2 is YFSETQ. As DNA, the CDR3 is TGCGCCAGCAGCTTTTGGCGGACTAGAGACGGAGACGAGCAGTACTTC. It yields the protein CASSFWRTRDGDEQYF. The full variable domain, in which reference TRBV5-1 and TRBJ2-7 provide the parts outside the CDR3, is KAGVTQTPRYLIKTRGQQVTLSCSPISGHRSVSWYQQTPGQGLQFLFEYFSETQRNKGNFPGRFSGRQFSNSRSEMNVSTLELGDSALYLCASSFWRTRDGDEQYFGPGTRLTVT.

The V gene is TRBV21-1, the J gene TRBJ2-7. TRBV21-1 is a known pseudogene. The CDR3 is 12 residues long. Here the CDR3 reads CAGDQRGDEQYF. The CDR3 DNA sequence: TGTGCCGGAGACCAACGGGGCGACGAGCAGTACTTC.

This clone has only one observation. This rearrangement joins TRBV7-8 to TRBJ2-1; maybe TRBD2 (6 bases). This CDR3 is built from 16 residues. Germline V gene lookup returns CDR1 SGHVS and CDR2 FQNEAQ. Trimming shortened V by 1 base and J by 7 bases, and 17 bases separated the two germline ends. CDR3 in amino acids: CASSLEERLANNEQFF. The CDR3 region has the DNA TGTGCCAGCAGCTTAGAGGAGAGGCTAGCGAATAATGAGCAGTTCTTC.

The chain joins TRBV5-1 to TRBJ2-3; 10 nucleotides agree with TRBD2. This CDR3 spans 15 amino acids. V lost 5 bases, J lost 6 bases, and 9 bases stayed unmatched. Germline loops: CDR1 SGHRS, CDR2 YFSETQ. The chain's CDR3 is CASRTGLAGVDTQYF. The CDR3 region has the DNA TGCGCCAGCAGGACCGGGCTAGCGGGAGTTGATACGCAGTATTTT.

V usage is TRBV5-4 and J usage is TRBJ2-5, with 7 bases matching TRBD2. The DNA end favors TRBJ2-7, so the J call may be wrong. Germline loops: CDR1 SGHNT, CDR2 YYREEE (reference sequence). The CDR3 runs 16 residues. CDR3 loop: CASSLDLRGSLDEQYF. CDR3 sequence (DNA): TGTGCCAGCAGCTTGGACTTGCGGGGGTCTCTGGACGAGCAGTACTTC.

The V and J genes are TRBV19 and TRBJ1-4; 8 nucleotides line up with TRBD1. The V gene's germline CDR1 is LNHDA and CDR2 SQIVND (reference sequence). Trimming cost V 4 bases and J 5 bases; bases outside gene matches: 27. The CDR3 has 22 amino acids. The CDR3 spells CASSTPSSWDRSSFEGNEKLFF. CDR3 DNA sequence: TGTGCCAGTAGTACCCCTTCCTCGTGGGACAGGTCATCTTTCGAGGGGAATGAAAAACTGTTTTTT. Together with reference TRBV19 and TRBJ1-4, the CDR3 gives the full variable domain: DGGITQSPKYLFRKEGQNVTLSCEQNLNHDAMYWYRQDPGQGLRLIYYSQIVNDFQKGDIAEGYSVSREKKESFPLTVTSAQKNPTAFYLCASSTPSSWDRSSFEGNEKLFFGSGTQLSVL.

The count of this clone is one. The V gene is TRBV28, the J gene TRBJ1-4, with TRBD1 as a possible D gene (5 bases). Germline-derived CDR1 and CDR2 are MDHEN and SYDVKM. This CDR3 has 13 residues. V lost 2 bases, J lost 8 bases, and 9 bases lay in between. CDR3 bases: TGTGCCAGCAGTTTAACCGGGGGAGAAAAACTGTTTTTT. Translated, it gives CASSLTGGEKLFF.

The V gene is TRBV30, the J gene TRBJ1-3, with D perhaps matching TRBD1 (5 bases). V dropped 0 bases and J dropped 1 base, with 10 bases sitting between them. Germline V gene data show CDR1 as GTSNPN and CDR2 as SVGIG (reference sequence). CDR3 length: 15 amino acids. CDR3 region: CAWSVQAVSGNTIYF. CDR3 in DNA: TGTGCCTGGAGTGTACAGGCGGTGTCTGGAAACACCATATATTTT.

The chain carries TRBV28 and TRBJ1-2; no clear D gene. The CDR3 contains 13 residues. V lost 4 bases to trimming and J lost 0 bases, with 6 bases between them. Germline CDR1 reads MDHEN; CDR2 reads SYDVKM. The chain's CDR3 is CASSSYSNYGYTF. CDR3 in DNA: TGTGCCAGCAGTTCTTATTCTAACTATGGCTACACCTTC.

The chain is built from TRBV6-5 and TRBJ1-3, with 7 positions matching TRBD1. Per the germline V gene, CDR1 is MNHEY and CDR2 is SVGAGI. The trim removed 6 bases at V and 0 bases at J, leaving 2 bases unmatched. The CDR3 spans 14 residues. DNA of the CDR3: TGTGCCAGCAGGGCAGGGGGCTCTGGAAACACCATATATTTT. Its translation is CASRAGGSGNTIYF.